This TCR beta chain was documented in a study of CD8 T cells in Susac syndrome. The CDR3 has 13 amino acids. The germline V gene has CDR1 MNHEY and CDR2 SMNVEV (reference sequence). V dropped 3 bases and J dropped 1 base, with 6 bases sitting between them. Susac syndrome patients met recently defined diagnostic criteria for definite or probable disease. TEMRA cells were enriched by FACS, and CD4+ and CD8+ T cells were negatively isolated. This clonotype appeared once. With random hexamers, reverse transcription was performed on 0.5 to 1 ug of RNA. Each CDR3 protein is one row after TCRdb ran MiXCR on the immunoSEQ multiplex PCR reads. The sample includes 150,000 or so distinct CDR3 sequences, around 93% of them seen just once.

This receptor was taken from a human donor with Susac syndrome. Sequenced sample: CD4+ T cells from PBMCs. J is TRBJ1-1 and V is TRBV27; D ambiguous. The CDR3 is CASSFDENTEAFF. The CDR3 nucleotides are TGTGCCAGCAGTTTTGACGAGAACACTGAAGCTTTCTTT.